This T cell receptor (beta chain) appears in the sequencing data of a study of post-analysis software for immune sequencing data. Turning to the study itself: In terms of disease course, relapsing-remitting, secondary progressive and progressive-relapsing multiple sclerosis were included. Study findings and constraints: A significant reduction in normalized Chao1 diversity was observed in multiple sclerosis patients versus controls. Patients showed TRBV5-6, TRBV5-1 and TRBV20-1 among five TRBV segments more frequent than in controls. Strong co-clustering by F measure was seen for same-batch samples.

The V gene's germline CDR1 is SGHTA and CDR2 FQGNSA. V was pared by 2 bases and J by 5 bases, with 18 bases between. This CDR3 comprises 16 residues. The TCR beta cDNA libraries carried unique molecular identifiers. Input amounts of roughly 0.9 to 10 million T cells were used. These gave roughly 500,000 cDNA molecules, so each molecule approximated one T cell. TCRdb independently ran MiXCR on the PCR reads; one entry per CDR3 protein. The top ten hold over 4% of the sample, which has about 820,000 distinct CDR3 sequences, about 53% seen once. With regard to this clonotype: No antigen is known for it.

The sequence derives from a girl aged 10 to 17 with multiple sclerosis. The rearrangement joins TRBV7-2 to TRBJ2-5; TRBD1 might be the D (6 bases). The specimen was blood. The CDR3 region is CASSLSGSGVMETQYF. CDR3 nucleotide sequence: TGTGCCAGCAGCTTAAGTGGGTCAGGGGTGATGGAGACCCAGTACTTC.